This entry lists 5 T cell receptor beta chains sequenced from one sample in a study of shared clonotypes between healthy human individuals (TCRdb year 2020). Libraries were prepared through the immunoSEQ multiplex PCR assay. This is the immuneACCESS table as TCRdb keeps it, with only in-frame sequences that have V and J called. A part of the clones is gone; compared with another copy, unresolved V genes explain less than half, and the rest is unexplained. The sample table records approximately 1.1 million clones; about 80% of these occur just once. The top ten hold approximately 0.5% of the sample. Sample: memory CD4+ T cells from PBMCs. What the cell subset or site label conveys for this sample: CD45RA-negative fraction. These receptors were taken from a young man in good health. Some clones in this sample may be carry-over from other donors' samples.

V is TRBV18 and J is TRBJ2-2, with D unclear. From germline, CDR1 is KGHSH and CDR2 LQKENI. The CDR3 contains 13 residues. Trimming shortened V by 8 bases and J by 4 bases, and 11 bases separated the two germline ends. CDR3 coding DNA: TGTGCCAGCCGTTCACGTCCCACCGGGGAGCTGTTTTTT. This gives the protein CASRSRPTGELFF. The full variable domain, its missing parts supplied by reference TRBV18 and TRBJ2-2, is NAGVMQNPRHLVRRRGQEARLRCSPMKGHSHVYWYRQLPEEGLKFMVYLQKENIIDESGMPKERFSAEFPKEGPSILRIQQVVRGDSAAYFCASRSRPTGELFFGEGSRLTVL.

This chain links TRBV28 with TRBJ1-1; a weak D match, TRBD1 (5 bases). V lost 5 bases, J lost 3 bases, and 16 bases lay in between. From germline, CDR1 is MDHEN and CDR2 SYDVKM. The length of the CDR3 is 15 residues. CDR3 amino acids: CASSPSRGVYTEAFF. CDR3 bases: TGTGCCAGCAGTCCGTCGCGGGGGGTTTACACTGAAGCTTTCTTT.

The V call is TRBV6-1, the J call TRBJ2-3, with a tentative D call TRBD1 (5 bases). The CDR3 length is 12 residues. Trimming removed 5 bases from V and 5 bases from J, with 8 bases in between. Germline CDR1 reads MNHNS; CDR2 reads SASEGT. In DNA, the CDR3 is TGTGCCAGCAGTATAAGGGGAGATACGCAGTATTTT. Protein: CASSIRGDTQYF.

Concerning this clone: The identical CDR3 is also encoded by other nucleotide sequences in the sample. The rearrangement uses TRBV18 and TRBJ1-1; D is unclear. This CDR3 contains 14 residues. With 1 base removed from V and 1 base from J, the gap between germline ends came to 7 bases. In germline, CDR1 is KGHSH, CDR2 LQKENI. CDR3 residues: CASSPLDRNTEAFF. DNA of the CDR3: TGTGCCAGCTCACCACTCGACCGGAACACTGAAGCTTTCTTT.

This chain links TRBV28 with TRBJ1-2; possibly TRBD1 for D (5 bases). CDR1 MDHEN and CDR2 SYDVKM come from the germline V gene. The CDR3 is made up of 12 amino acids. The V and J ends lost 4 bases and 6 bases respectively, with 9 bases between them. The CDR3 protein is CASSSQGNGYTF. CDR3 DNA: TGTGCCAGCAGTTCGCAGGGTAATGGCTACACCTTC.